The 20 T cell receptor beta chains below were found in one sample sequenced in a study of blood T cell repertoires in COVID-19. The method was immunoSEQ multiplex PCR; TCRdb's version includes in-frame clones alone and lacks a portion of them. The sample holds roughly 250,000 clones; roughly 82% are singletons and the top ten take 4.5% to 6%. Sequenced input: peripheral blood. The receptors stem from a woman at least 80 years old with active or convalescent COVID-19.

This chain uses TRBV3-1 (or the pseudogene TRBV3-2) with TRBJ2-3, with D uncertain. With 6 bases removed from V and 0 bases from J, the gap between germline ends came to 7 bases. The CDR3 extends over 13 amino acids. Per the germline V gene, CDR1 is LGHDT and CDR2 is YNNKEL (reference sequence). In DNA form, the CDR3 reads TGTGCCAGCAGTCACTCTAGCACAGATACGCAGTATTTT. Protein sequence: CASSHSSTDTQYF.

CDR3 nucleotide sequence: TGTGCCAGCAGGCCGATGCGGAACAATCAGCCCCAGCATTTT. Translating gives CASRPMRNNQPQHF. V and J are TRBV28 and TRBJ1-5, with D uncertain. V lost 6 bases and J 3 bases, leaving 12 bases between the germline ends. The germline gives CDR1 MDHEN, CDR2 SYDVKM. The CDR3 runs to 14 residues.

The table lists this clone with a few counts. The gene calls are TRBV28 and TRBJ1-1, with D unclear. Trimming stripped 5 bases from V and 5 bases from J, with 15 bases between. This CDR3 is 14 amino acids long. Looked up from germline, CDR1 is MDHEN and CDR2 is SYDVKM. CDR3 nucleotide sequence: TGTGCCAGCAGTCGTATCGGGAGAAGAACTGAAGCTTTCTTT. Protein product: CASSRIGRRTEAFF.

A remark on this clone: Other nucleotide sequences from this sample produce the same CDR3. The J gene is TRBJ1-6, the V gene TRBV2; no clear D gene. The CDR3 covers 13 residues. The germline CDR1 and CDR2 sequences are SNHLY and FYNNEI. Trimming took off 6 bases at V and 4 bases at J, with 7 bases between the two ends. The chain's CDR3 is CASRGAYNSPLHF. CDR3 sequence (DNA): TGTGCCAGCAGGGGCGCGTATAATTCACCCCTCCACTTT. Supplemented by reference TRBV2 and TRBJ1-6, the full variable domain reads EPEVTQTPSHQVTQMGQEVILRCVPISNHLYFYWYRQILGQKVEFLVSFYNNEISEKSEIFDDQFSVERPDGSNFTLKIRSTKLEDSAMYFCASRGAYNSPLHFGNGTRLTVT.

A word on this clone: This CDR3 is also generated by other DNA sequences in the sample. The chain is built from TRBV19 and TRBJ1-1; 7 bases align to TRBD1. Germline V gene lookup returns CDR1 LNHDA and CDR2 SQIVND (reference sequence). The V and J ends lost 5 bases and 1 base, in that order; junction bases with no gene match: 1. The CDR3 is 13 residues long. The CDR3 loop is CASSHRGNTEAFF. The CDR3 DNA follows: TGTGCCAGTAGTCACAGGGGGAACACTGAAGCTTTCTTT.

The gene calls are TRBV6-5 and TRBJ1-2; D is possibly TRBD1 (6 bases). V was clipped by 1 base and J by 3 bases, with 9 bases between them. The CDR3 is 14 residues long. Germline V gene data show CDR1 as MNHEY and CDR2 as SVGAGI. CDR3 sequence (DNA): TGTGCCAGCAGTTACTACAGACAGGACTATGGCTACACCTTC. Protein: CASSYYRQDYGYTF.

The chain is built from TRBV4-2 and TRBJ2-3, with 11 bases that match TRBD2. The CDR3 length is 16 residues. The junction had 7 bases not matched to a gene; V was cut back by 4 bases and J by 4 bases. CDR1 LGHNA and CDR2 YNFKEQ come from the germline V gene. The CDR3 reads CASSPIAGGEADTQYF. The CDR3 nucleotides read TGTGCCAGCAGCCCCATAGCGGGGGGGGAGGCAGATACGCAGTATTTT.

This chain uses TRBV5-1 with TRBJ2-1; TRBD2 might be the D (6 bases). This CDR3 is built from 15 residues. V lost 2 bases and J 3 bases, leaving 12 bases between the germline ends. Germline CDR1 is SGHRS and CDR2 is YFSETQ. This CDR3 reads CASSFDAGRYNEQFF. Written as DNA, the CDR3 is TGCGCCAGCAGCTTCGACGCGGGACGCTACAATGAGCAGTTCTTC.

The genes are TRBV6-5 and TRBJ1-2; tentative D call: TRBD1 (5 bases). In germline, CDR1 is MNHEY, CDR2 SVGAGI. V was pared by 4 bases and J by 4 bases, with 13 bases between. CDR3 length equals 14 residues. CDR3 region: CASSSPTGTYGYTF. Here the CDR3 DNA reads TGTGCCAGCAGTTCTCCTACAGGAACCTATGGCTACACCTTC.

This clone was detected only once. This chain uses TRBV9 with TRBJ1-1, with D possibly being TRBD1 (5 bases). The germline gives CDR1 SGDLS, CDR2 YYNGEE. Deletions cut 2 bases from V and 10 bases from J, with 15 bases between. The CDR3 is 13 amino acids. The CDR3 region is CASSVSRTGGAFF. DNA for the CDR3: TGTGCCAGCAGCGTCTCGCGGACGGGGGGAGCTTTCTTT. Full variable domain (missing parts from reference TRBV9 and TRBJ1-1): DSGVTQTPKHLITATGQRVTLRCSPRSGDLSVYWYQQSLDQGLQFLIQYYNGEERAKGNILERFSAQQFPDLHSELNLSSLELGDSALYFCASSVSRTGGAFFGQGTRLTVV.

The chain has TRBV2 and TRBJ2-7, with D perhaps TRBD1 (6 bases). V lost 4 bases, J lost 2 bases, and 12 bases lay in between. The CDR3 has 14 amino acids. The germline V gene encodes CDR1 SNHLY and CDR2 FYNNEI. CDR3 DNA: TGTGCCAGCAGTGGAGAGACAGGTGCCTACGAGCAGTACTTC. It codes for CASSGETGAYEQYF.

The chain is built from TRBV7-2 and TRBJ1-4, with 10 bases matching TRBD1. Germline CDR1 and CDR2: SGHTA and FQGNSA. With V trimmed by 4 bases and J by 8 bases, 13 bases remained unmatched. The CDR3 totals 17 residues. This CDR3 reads CASSSPARQGAREKLFF. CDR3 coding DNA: TGTGCCAGCAGCTCACCGGCCAGACAGGGGGCGAGAGAAAAACTGTTTTTT.

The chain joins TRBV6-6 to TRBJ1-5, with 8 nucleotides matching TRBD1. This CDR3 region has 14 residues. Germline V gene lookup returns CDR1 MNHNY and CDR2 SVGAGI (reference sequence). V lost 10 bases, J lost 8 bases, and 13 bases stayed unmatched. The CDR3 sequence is CATSPDREDEPQHF. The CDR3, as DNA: TGTGCCACTTCACCGGACAGGGAAGATGAGCCCCAGCATTTT.

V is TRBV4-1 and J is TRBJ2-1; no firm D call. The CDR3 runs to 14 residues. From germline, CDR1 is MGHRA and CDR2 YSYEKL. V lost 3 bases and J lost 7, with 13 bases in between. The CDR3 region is CASSHPRALNEQFF. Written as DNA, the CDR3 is TGCGCCAGCAGCCACCCTCGAGCGTTAAATGAGCAGTTCTTC.

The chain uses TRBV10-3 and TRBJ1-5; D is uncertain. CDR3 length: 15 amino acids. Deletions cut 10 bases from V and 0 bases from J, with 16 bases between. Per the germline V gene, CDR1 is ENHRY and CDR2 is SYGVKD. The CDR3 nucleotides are TGTGCCACCCGACAAACACTTTATAGCAATCAGCCCCAGCATTTT. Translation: CATRQTLYSNQPQHF.

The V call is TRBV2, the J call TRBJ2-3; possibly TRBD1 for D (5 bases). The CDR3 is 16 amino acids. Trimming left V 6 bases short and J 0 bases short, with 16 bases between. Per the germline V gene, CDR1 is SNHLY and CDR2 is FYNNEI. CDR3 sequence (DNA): TGTGCCAGCAGGGGGCGGAACCGCGTTAGCACAGATACGCAGTATTTT. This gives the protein CASRGRNRVSTDTQYF.

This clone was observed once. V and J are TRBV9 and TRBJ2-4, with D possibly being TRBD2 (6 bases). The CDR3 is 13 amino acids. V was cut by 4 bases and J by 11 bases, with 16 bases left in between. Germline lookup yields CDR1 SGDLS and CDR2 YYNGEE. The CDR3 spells CASSLRPGLLQYF. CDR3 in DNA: TGTGCCAGCAGCTTAAGACCGGGACTCCTTCAGTACTTC.

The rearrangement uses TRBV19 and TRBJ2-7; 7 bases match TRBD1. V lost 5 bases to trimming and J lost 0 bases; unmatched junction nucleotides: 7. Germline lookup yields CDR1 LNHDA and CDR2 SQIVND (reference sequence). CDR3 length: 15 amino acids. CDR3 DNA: TGTGCCAGTAGTCCGTGGACAGGCGCCTCCTACGAGCAGTACTTC. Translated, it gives CASSPWTGASYEQYF.

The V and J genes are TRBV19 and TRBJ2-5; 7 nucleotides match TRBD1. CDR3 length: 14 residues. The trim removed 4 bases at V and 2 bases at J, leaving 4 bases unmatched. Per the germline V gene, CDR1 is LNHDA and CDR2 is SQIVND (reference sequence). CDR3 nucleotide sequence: TGTGCCAGTAGTACCGGGACAGTTCAAGAGACCCAGTACTTC. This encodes CASSTGTVQETQYF. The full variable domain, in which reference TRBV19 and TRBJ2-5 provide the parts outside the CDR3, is DGGITQSPKYLFRKEGQNVTLSCEQNLNHDAMYWYRQDPGQGLRLIYYSQIVNDFQKGDIAEGYSVSREKKESFPLTVTSAQKNPTAFYLCASSTGTVQETQYFGPGTRLLVL.

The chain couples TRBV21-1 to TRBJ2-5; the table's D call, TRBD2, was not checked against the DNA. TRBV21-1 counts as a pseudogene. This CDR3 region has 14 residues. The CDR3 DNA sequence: TGTGCCAGCAGTCAAAAGCCCGGCGGAGGGATCCAGTACTTC. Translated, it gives CASSQKPGGGIQYF.